A selection of T cell receptor beta chains follows, all from one sample in a study of T cells in Graves' hyperthyroidism and ophthalmopathy. TCRdb ran MiXCR on the multiplex PCR reads and lists one entry per CDR3 protein. The repertoire holds 730,000 or so distinct CDR3 sequences, with about 17% as singletons. Sequencing was done on a sample of blood. The receptors originated from a woman in her fifties or sixties with Graves' hyperthyroidism that later progressed to Graves' ophthalmopathy. CDR3s include the opening cysteine and the closing phenylalanine or tryptophan. The D gene is left open where the match is weak. Clone sizes are given selectively: once, few, many, or a class where the clone is expanded.

size	J	V	D	DNA	CDR3
many	TRBJ2-1	TRBV11-2	NA	TGTGCCAGCAGCTTAGTTCGTCAGAGCCCCTACAATGAGCAGTTCTTC	CASSLVRQSPYNEQFF
many	TRBJ2-5	TRBV13	NA	TGTGCCAGCAGCTTCCATACGGGAGAGACCCAGTACTTC	CASSFHTGETQYF
few	TRBJ1-4	TRBV19	NA	TGTGCCAGTAGGCCGCTTCTGAGCAGCTACGCTGAAAAACTGTTTTTT	CASRPLLSSYAEKLFF
NA	TRBJ2-5	TRBV5-1	NA	TGCGCCAGCAGCTTGTGGCTCAGGAAGGGCGGAGAGACCCAGTACTTC	CASSLWLRKGGETQYF
NA	TRBJ1-1	TRBV10-3	NA	TGTGCCATCACCCGAGGGTCGGGAGACACTGAAGCTTTCTTT	CAITRGSGDTEAFF
NA	TRBJ1-4	TRBV28	NA	TGTGCCAGCAGTTTCCCGACAGGCTCCGGTGAAAAACTGTTTTTT	CASSFPTGSGEKLFF
NA	TRBJ1-1	TRBV18	NA	TGTGCCAGCTCACCATTTGAGCGGCCCCAAGCTTTCTTT	CASSPFERPQAFF
NA	TRBJ2-2	TRBV11-1	TRBD2	TGTGCCAGCAGCCCCGGGAGCGGGGGGGCCCCCGGGGAGCTGTTTTTT	CASSPGSGGAPGELFF
many	TRBJ1-6	TRBV20-1	TRBD1	TGCAGTGCGCCTAAACAGGGGGCATCCTATAATTCACCCCTCCACTTT	CSAPKQGASYNSPLHF
few	TRBJ1-1	TRBV18	NA	TGTGCCAGCTCAAGTTGGGTGGGCGGACCGAACACTGAAGCTTTCTTT	CASSSWVGGPNTEAFF
NA	TRBJ1-6	TRBV20-1	NA	TGCAGTGCTAGGGACGTTAATTCACCCCTCCACTTT	CSARDVNSPLHF
many	TRBJ2-2	TRBV20-1	TRBD1	TGCAGTGCCGGACAGGGGAACACCGGGGAGCTGTTTTTT	CSAGQGNTGELFF
few	TRBJ2-5	TRBV10-3	TRBD2	TGTGCCATCAGTGAGTCGCCGTTCGGGACTAGCGGGGATTCTCCGGGGACCCAGTACTTC	CAISESPFGTSGDSPGTQYF
few	TRBJ2-7	TRBV15	NA	TGTGCCACCAGCAGAGATCAAGTGTCCTACGAGCAGTACTTC	CATSRDQVSYEQYF
many	TRBJ2-5	TRBV12-3/TRBV12-4	TRBD1	TGTGCCAGCAGTCAGGGGGCTAAGACCCAGTACTTC	CASSQGAKTQYF
few	TRBJ2-2	TRBV12-5	NA	TGTGCTAGTGGCCAGGATGGGCCACAGGCCGGGGAGCTGTTTTTT	CASGQDGPQAGELFF
few	TRBJ1-1	TRBV6-6	NA	TGTGCCAGCAGTTACTCGAATAGGGAGGGAACTTTCTTT	CASSYSNREGTFF
NA	TRBJ2-5	TRBV6-2/TRBV6-3	TRBD1	TGTGCCACTAACCGGGACAGGGGGTTGGAGACCCAGTACTTC	CATNRDRGLETQYF
many	TRBJ2-1	TRBV7-8	NA	TGTGCCAGCAGCTTAGACCGGGGGACGGGCTACAATGAGCAGTTCTTC	CASSLDRGTGYNEQFF
NA	TRBJ2-3	TRBV20-1	TRBD2	TGCAGTGGGCGGGGGGGCCCAGATACGCAGTATTTT	CSGRGGPDTQYF
few	TRBJ1-5	TRBV5-1	NA	TGCGCCAGCAGCTTGGAACCAGGGGCTAACCAGCCCCAGCATTTT	CASSLEPGANQPQHF
NA	TRBJ2-2	TRBV20-1	TRBD1	TGCAGTGCTAGAGATTTTAGGGACAGGGTAGTAGCCGGGGAGCTGTTTTTT	CSARDFRDRVVAGELFF
few	TRBJ1-2	TRBV29-1	TRBD1	TGCAGCGTGGGGGGACAGTCGGGGAACTATGGCTACACCTTC	CSVGGQSGNYGYTF
many	TRBJ2-7	TRBV5-1	NA	TGCGCCAGCAGCTTGAGGGACATCGCCTACGAGCAGTACTTC	CASSLRDIAYEQYF
NA	TRBJ2-5	TRBV2	NA	TGTGCCAGCAGTTCTACCGGACAGCTCCAGTACTTC	CASSSTGQLQYF
NA	TRBJ1-4	TRBV7-9	NA	TGTGCCAGCAGCTTCGGGGGTGCTAATGAAAAACTGTTTTTT	CASSFGGANEKLFF
many	TRBJ1-5	TRBV11-2	TRBD1	TGTGCCAGCAGCAAAGGACAGGCCGGAGATCAGCCCCAGCATTTT	CASSKGQAGDQPQHF
many	TRBJ1-1	TRBV3-1	NA	TGTGCCAGCAGCCAGTCACCCGAGGTGATCCACGGAGCTTTCTTT	CASSQSPEVIHGAFF
NA	TRBJ1-2	TRBV5-5	NA	TGTGCCAGCAGCCACATCGGCAGGGGTTTTTCTGGCTACACCTTC	CASSHIGRGFSGYTF
few	TRBJ1-2	TRBV4-1	NA	TGCGCCAGCAGCCCCCCTCGGGGGCAGGTGGATGGCTACACCTTC	CASSPPRGQVDGYTF
NA	TRBJ1-2	TRBV11-2	NA	TGTGCCAGCAGCTTAGCCCTCGCCGAGGGGGGGCCTGGCTACACCTTC	CASSLALAEGGPGYTF
NA	TRBJ1-1	TRBV3-1	NA	TGTGCCAGCGGCCAAAGAACTGAAGCTTTCTTT	CASGQRTEAFF
few	TRBJ2-7	TRBV9	NA	TGTGCCAGCAGCCCGGACGGAGCCTCCTACGAGCAGTACTTC	CASSPDGASYEQYF
NA	TRBJ2-7	TRBV7-9	NA	TGTGCCAGCAGCTTACCACTGAAATCCTACGAGCAGTACTTC	CASSLPLKSYEQYF
NA	TRBJ1-2	TRBV12-3/TRBV12-4	TRBD1	TGTGCCAGCAGTTTACTGGACAGGGCCTATGGCTACACCTTC	CASSLLDRAYGYTF
many	TRBJ2-7	TRBV2	NA	TGTGCCAGCAGTGGAGGCGGGCCAGGGGTCTGGGAGCAGTACTTC	CASSGGGPGVWEQYF
many	TRBJ1-2	TRBV30	NA	TGTGCCTGGAGTATAAGTACGGGGACCTCTCTTGGCTACACCTTC	CAWSISTGTSLGYTF
NA	TRBJ1-1	TRBV30	TRBD1	TGTGCCTTAGGGACAGGGAGGGATACTGAAGCTTTCTTT	CALGTGRDTEAFF
few	TRBJ1-1	TRBV29-1	NA	TGCAGCGTTGTGGTCGGACCCACAGTCCTAATGAACACTGAAGCTTTCTTT	CSVVVGPTVLMNTEAFF
many	TRBJ1-2	TRBV20-1	NA	TGCAGTGCTAGTGGGAAGTGGAGCTATGGCTACACCTTC	CSASGKWSYGYTF
NA	TRBJ2-7	TRBV29-1	TRBD1	TGCAGCGTTCACCGACAGGGGGGCTACAATGAGCAGTACTTC	CSVHRQGGYNEQYF
many	TRBJ2-7	TRBV6-1	TRBD1	TGTGCCAGCAGCACAGGGGGCCGGAACGAGCAGTACTTC	CASSTGGRNEQYF
many	TRBJ1-1	TRBV3-1	NA	TGTGCCAGCAGCCAACTTAGGAGGGCTGAAGCTTTCTTT	CASSQLRRAEAFF
many	TRBJ2-2	TRBV18	NA	TGTGCCAGCTCACCACCCCGCGGTACCGGGGAGCTGTTTTTT	CASSPPRGTGELFF
NA	TRBJ1-6	TRBV15	NA	TGTGCCACCAGCAATCGGCAGAGCTCCTATAATTCACCCCTCCACTTT	CATSNRQSSYNSPLHF
few	TRBJ1-1	TRBV2	NA	TGTGCCAGCCCTCGGGCGATCACGGGGGGAAACACTGAAGCTTTCTTT	CASPRAITGGNTEAFF
few	TRBJ1-1	TRBV4-2	NA	TGTGCCAGCAGCCAAGGCATCCAGGCAGACACTGAAGCTTTCTTT	CASSQGIQADTEAFF